This T cell receptor beta chain was profiled in a study of sequential checkpoint blockade in melanoma. Overall study context: Both treatment sequences were followed by maintenance nivolumab.

The CDR3 has 15 residues. Germline lookup yields CDR1 SEHNR and CDR2 FQNEAQ (reference sequence). With 4 bases clipped from V and 5 bases from J, the junction kept 10 bases outside the gene matches. The protocol was immunoSEQ multiplex PCR, while the TCRdb copy is restricted to in-frame clones and leaves out a portion. Of about 6,100 clones listed, around 53% were seen once; the top ten hold around 16%. Noted treatment: randomized to nivolumab then ipilimumab (arm A) or the reverse (arm B). No patient had prior DNA-damaging chemotherapy. From thawed PBMCs, live CD3+CD8+ cells negative for CD19 and CD56 were sorted.

The sequencing used CD8+ T cells sorted from blood (inferred from file names), collected from a patient given nivolumab and ipilimumab in sequence. The rearrangement joins TRBV7-9 to TRBJ2-5; 7 bases are shared with TRBD1. The sequence came from a human donor with melanoma. This CDR3 reads CASSSAGTVKETQYF. In DNA, the CDR3 is TGTGCCAGCAGCTCGGCCGGGACAGTCAAGGAGACCCAGTACTTC.